This T cell receptor (beta chain) was captured by sequencing in a study of persistence of HIV-infected CD4 T cells. Sequencing used immunoSEQ version 4 in survey mode. Each sample used up to about 1 ug genomic DNA diluted to around 10 ng/uL. TCRdb keeps only in-frame clones here, not all; method: immunoSEQ multiplex PCR. Seen here are approximately 39,000 clones, roughly four fifths observed once, and the top ten hold approximately 1%. Per the germline V gene, CDR1 is MRHNA and CDR2 is SNTAGT. The germline V and J ends were trimmed by 6 bases and 4 bases, with 14 bases remaining between them. CDR3 length equals 14 residues. Cells were stimulated with overlapping HIV-1 Gag 15-mer peptides. Memory cells lacking CD40L and CD69 with high CD45RO were sorted. CD8+ T cells were removed from PBMCs prior to stimulation. Notes on this clone: No antigen is known for it.

This TCR was recovered from an adult with HIV. The donor label of this sample is uncertain. This sample comprised cultured CD4+ T cells from PBMCs, obtained from a patient who received antiretroviral therapy. V and J are TRBV6-4 and TRBJ2-3; D possibly corresponds to TRBD2 (5 bases). The CDR3 reads CASSSDSPADTQYF. The CDR3 nucleotides read TGTGCCAGCAGCTCGGACTCTCCCGCAGATACGCAGTATTTT.